Listed below are T cell receptor beta chains from one sample, sequenced in a study of T cell responses to AZD1222 COVID-19 vaccine. The method was immunoSEQ multiplex PCR; TCRdb's version includes in-frame clones alone and lacks a portion of them. The sample carries 120,000 or so clones, about nine tenths recorded once. This specimen was peripheral blood, taken on day 0 of AZD1222 vaccination. These receptors all stem from an adult in good health. Both conserved end residues are part of each CDR3. A D gene is named only where the DNA matches it firmly. Clone sizes are given selectively: once, few, many, or a class where the clone is expanded.

abundance | j_gene | v_gene | d_gene | CDR3nt | CDR3aa
few | TRBJ1-2 | TRBV9 | - | TGTGCCAGCAGCGTAGCCGCAGGGGCCCCTAACTATGGCTACACCTTC | CASSVAAGAPNYGYTF
- | TRBJ1-4 | TRBV28 | - | TGTGCCAGCAGGGGGTTGACTGGGAGAGGCGAAAAACTGTTTTTT | CASRGLTGRGEKLFF
- | TRBJ2-3 | TRBV20-1 | - | TGCAGTGGGAGCACAGATACGCAGTATTTT | CSGSTDTQYF
- | TRBJ1-2 | TRBV6-5 | - | TGTGCCAGCAGTTCGACAGCTTATGGCTACACCTTC | CASSSTAYGYTF
once | TRBJ1-1 | TRBV6-6 | - | TGTGCCAGCAGTTACTTGGCAGGGAAAGACACTGAAGCTTTCTTT | CASSYLAGKDTEAFF
- | TRBJ1-4 | TRBV10-3 | - | TGTGCCATCAGTGTTGGAAACGGGGGTCGGGTTTTT | CAISVGNGGRVF
- | TRBJ1-4 | TRBV5-1 | - | TGCGCCAGCAGCTTTAGCGAATTAGAAAAACTGTTTTTT | CASSFSELEKLFF
- | TRBJ1-4 | TRBV6-2/TRBV6-3 | - | TGTGCCAGCAGTGTCAGGCTGGAAAAACTGTTTTTT | CASSVRLEKLFF
- | TRBJ1-4 | TRBV5-4 | - | TGTGCCAGCAGCGACCCAAACAAGCCCCAGGGACTGTTTTTT | CASSDPNKPQGLFF
- | TRBJ1-1 | TRBV10-3 | - | TGTGCCATCTTGGGACCGGACCGGGCTTTCTTT | CAILGPDRAFF
- | TRBJ1-4 | TRBV2 | - | TGTGCCAGCAGTGACAACAGGATGGGTGAAAAACTGTTTTTT | CASSDNRMGEKLFF
- | TRBJ2-7 | TRBV6-1 | TRBD1 | TGTGCCAGCAGTTCGGGACAGGGAACCTACGAGCAGTACTTC | CASSSGQGTYEQYF
- | TRBJ2-3 | TRBV4-2 | - | TGTGCCAGCAGCCAAGTAGACGGGAGAGATACGCAGTATTTT | CASSQVDGRDTQYF
- | TRBJ2-3 | TRBV7-9 | - | TGTGCCAGCAGCTGGGACTCCAGGACAGATACGCAGTATTTT | CASSWDSRTDTQYF
- | TRBJ1-1 | TRBV6-2/TRBV6-3 | - | TGTGCCAGCAGTTACAATCCAGAGGGCGCGGGATACACTGAAGCTTTCTTT | CASSYNPEGAGYTEAFF
- | TRBJ1-1 | TRBV20-1 | - | TGCAGTGCTAGTTCGGACGGGGGGAACACTGAAGCTTTCTTT | CSASSDGGNTEAFF
- | TRBJ1-2 | TRBV7-9 | TRBD1 | TGTGCCAGCTCCCCTCAAGGGGGCGGGAGCTATGGCTACACCTTC | CASSPQGGGSYGYTF
- | TRBJ2-1 | TRBV7-2 | TRBD1 | TGTGCCAGCAGCTTAGTTTGGACAGGGCACAATGAGCAGTTCTTC | CASSLVWTGHNEQFF